Presented here are 27 T cell receptor beta chains from one specimen sequenced in a study of blood T cell repertoires in COVID-19. Sequenced by immunoSEQ multiplex PCR; TCRdb stores in-frame clones only, minus some. The sample carries hundreds of thousands of clones, around 85% recorded once. Sequencing was performed on PBMCs or T cells enriched from blood (not recorded which). These receptors were collected from a woman aged 40 to 49 who had recovered from COVID-19.

The rearrangement uses TRBV7-9 and TRBJ2-1; D perhaps matches TRBD2 (5 bases). CDR1 is SEHNR and CDR2 is FQNEAQ in the germline V gene (reference sequence). V lost 7 bases, J lost 5 bases, and 15 bases lay in between. This CDR3 is built from 14 residues. The CDR3 coding sequence is TGTGCCAGCAATGAACTCGGACTGAACAATGAGCAGTTCTTC. It yields the protein CASNELGLNNEQFF.

The chain is built from TRBV7-6 and TRBJ2-7; the match to TRBD2 covers 14 bases. The V gene end was trimmed by 5 bases and the J gene end by 6 bases; junction bases not matched to a gene: 6. The germline V gene encodes CDR1 SGHVS and CDR2 FNYEAQ. This CDR3 spans 15 amino acids. CDR3 DNA sequence: TGTGCCAGCAGCAAAGGGACTAGCGGGAGATCCGAGCAGTACTTC. It encodes CASSKGTSGRSEQYF.

This chain's CDR3 is CASSQHPGQLNTEAFF. The CDR3 bases are TGCGCCAGCAGCCAACATCCAGGGCAGCTGAACACTGAAGCTTTCTTT. V usage is TRBV4-3 and J usage is TRBJ1-1; possibly TRBD1 for D (5 bases). Trimming stripped 2 bases from V and 0 bases from J, with 13 bases between. Per the germline V gene, CDR1 is LGHNA and CDR2 is YSLEER. The CDR3 length is 16 residues.

The rearrangement links TRBV28 to TRBJ2-6; 7 bases line up with TRBD2. The CDR3 is 18 residues long. The V segment lost 6 bases and the J segment 0 bases; nucleotides outside the gene matches: 11. Germline CDR1 and CDR2: MDHEN and SYDVKM. The CDR3 bases are TGTGCCAGCAGCATGGGAGGGGCGGTGGACTCTGGGGCCAACGTCCTGACTTTC. Residues: CASSMGGAVDSGANVLTF. The entire variable domain, with the rest obtained from reference TRBV28 and TRBJ2-6, is as follows: DVKVTQSSRYLVKRTGEKVFLECVQDMDHENMFWYRQDPGLGLRLIYFSYDVKMKEKGDIPEGYSVSREKKERFSLILESASTNQTSMYLCASSMGGAVDSGANVLTFGAGSRLTVL.

The rearrangement uses TRBV19 and TRBJ1-2; D is perhaps TRBD1 (5 bases). This CDR3 has 15 amino acids. The germline gives CDR1 LNHDA, CDR2 SQIVND (reference sequence). The V end was cut by 5 bases, the J end by 6 bases, with 19 bases between. The CDR3 nucleotides are TGTGCCAGTAGTCCCGATAAGGGCCACAGGAATGGCTACACCTTC. As protein: CASSPDKGHRNGYTF.

The rearrangement joins TRBV10-1 to TRBJ1-2; 8 bases agree with TRBD1. The CDR3 consists of 13 residues. After removal of 4 bases from V and 7 bases from J, the junction contained 5 bases not matched to a gene. CDR1 is WNHNN, CDR2 SYGVQD, per germline (reference sequence). The CDR3 protein is CASSVDRGVGYTF. The CDR3 DNA sequence: TGCGCCAGCAGTGTCGACAGGGGTGTTGGCTACACCTTC.

The CDR3 DNA reads as TGTGCCAGCTCCTTTGCGGAAGGGGTGGATCCCCAGCATTTT. It encodes CASSFAEGVDPQHF. This sequence joins TRBV7-2 and TRBJ1-5, with D tentatively TRBD1 (5 bases). The V end lost 8 bases, the J end lost 10 bases, and 21 bases lay between the germline ends. Germline V gene data show CDR1 as SGHTA and CDR2 as FQGNSA. CDR3 length: 14 residues.

V gene TRBV7-9 combines with J gene TRBJ1-6; no clear D gene. Deletions cut 2 bases from V and 5 bases from J, with 7 bases between. This CDR3 is 14 amino acids long. Looked up from germline, CDR1 is SEHNR and CDR2 is FQNEAQ (reference sequence). The CDR3 bases are TGTGCCAGCAGCTTAAACCAGAATAATTCACCCCTCCACTTT. It encodes CASSLNQNNSPLHF.

The genes are TRBV27 and TRBJ2-7, with TRBD2 identical over 9 bases. The CDR3 totals 14 residues. The germline CDR1 and CDR2 sequences are MNHEY and SMNVEV (reference sequence). The trim removed 5 bases at V and 4 bases at J, leaving 6 bases unmatched. CDR3 loop: CASSPAGGVYEQYF. The CDR3 nucleotides are TGTGCCAGCAGTCCAGCGGGAGGTGTTTACGAGCAGTACTTC.

This chain joins TRBV6-5 and TRBJ2-2; TRBD2 matches 10 bases. Looked up from germline, CDR1 is MNHEY and CDR2 is SVGAGI. Trimming removed 2 bases from V and 5 bases from J; junction bases left unmatched: 5. The CDR3 has 16 residues. The CDR3 nucleotides are TGTGCCAGCAGTTACCCTAGCGGGAGTTCAACCGGGGAGCTGTTTTTT. Amino acid sequence: CASSYPSGSSTGELFF.

This chain links TRBV9 with TRBJ2-3; 10 nucleotides match TRBD1. Germline trimming cut 3 bases from V and 2 bases from J; bases unmatched to any gene: 9. CDR1 SGDLS and CDR2 YYNGEE come from the germline V gene. The CDR3 length is 17 residues. The CDR3 DNA reads as TGTGCCAGCAGCGGGGGACAGGGGTGGCGGAACACAGATACGCAGTATTTT. Amino acids: CASSGGQGWRNTDTQYF.

This chain uses TRBV7-9 with TRBJ1-4, with 8 bases that match TRBD1. CDR1 SEHNR and CDR2 FQNEAQ come from the germline V gene (reference sequence). With V trimmed by 4 bases and J by 0 bases, 7 bases remained unmatched. The CDR3 runs 17 residues. CDR3 coding DNA: TGTGCCAGCAGCTCCGTACAACAGGGGGCAACTAATGAAAAACTGTTTTTT. This translates into CASSSVQQGATNEKLFF.

The chain is built from TRBV19 and TRBJ1-1, with D perhaps TRBD1 (6 bases). V gave up 8 bases and J gave up 1 base, with 17 bases separating them. CDR1 is LNHDA and CDR2 is SQIVND in the germline V gene (reference sequence). CDR3 length: 15 amino acids. The CDR3 DNA is TGTGCCAGTGGGATCGGTATACAGGGGAACACTGAAGCTTTCTTT. It encodes CASGIGIQGNTEAFF.

This clone was found a few times. DNA for the CDR3: TGTGCCAGCAGTGACCAGACAGGGAAGGCGTCCTACAATGAGCAGTTCTTC. Amino acids: CASSDQTGKASYNEQFF. V usage is TRBV25-1 and J usage is TRBJ2-1, with 7 bases lining up with TRBD1. J lost 1 base, V lost 3 bases, and 9 bases had no gene match. This CDR3 is 17 amino acids long. Germline CDR1 reads MGHDK; CDR2 reads SYGVNS.

The chain recombines TRBV9 with TRBJ2-2, with D unresolved. Germline V gene sequence: CDR1 SGDLS, CDR2 YYNGEE. The CDR3 is 15 residues long. Trimming stripped 1 base from V and 0 bases from J, with 7 bases between. CDR3 in DNA: TGTGCCAGCAGCGTAACATTAACGAACACCGGGGAGCTGTTTTTT. It translates to CASSVTLTNTGELFF.

This clone was detected a few times. This chain joins TRBV4-2 and TRBJ2-7; D is unresolved. The CDR3 covers 13 residues. Germline CDR1 is LGHNA and CDR2 is YNFKEQ. Trimming took off 2 bases at V and 5 bases at J, with 10 bases between the two ends. CDR3 loop: CASSQSSNHEQYF. CDR3 sequence (DNA): TGTGCCAGCAGCCAATCTAGTAACCACGAGCAGTACTTC.

The sample holds a few counts of this clone. For the CDR3, the DNA is TGTGCCAGCAGCTTCGACAGGGGTGGGGATACGCAGTATTTT. Encoded protein: CASSFDRGGDTQYF. The chain is built from TRBV11-2 and TRBJ2-3; 8 nucleotides agree with TRBD1. The CDR3 spans 14 residues. V was pared by 3 bases and J by 6 bases, with 5 bases of the junction left unmatched. Germline V gene data show CDR1 as SGHAT and CDR2 as FQNNGV.

The chain couples TRBV12-3 or TRBV12-4 to TRBJ1-1; 9 nucleotides match TRBD1. This CDR3 has 12 residues. The J segment lost 11 bases and the V segment lost 6 bases, leaving 7 bases of the junction unmatched. The CDR3 DNA reads TGTGCCAGCAGCGCACAGGGGGCGCCGGCTTTCTTT. Protein sequence: CASSAQGAPAFF.

CDR3 DNA sequence: TGTGCCAGCAGCTCATCCCGGGACAGGGGAGCAGGCTATGGCTACACCTTC. Translation gives CASSSSRDRGAGYGYTF. V is TRBV21-1 and J is TRBJ1-2; TRBD1 reflects the table's D call only, with no check against the DNA. TRBV21-1 is classified as a pseudogene. The CDR3 is 17 amino acids.

The genes are TRBV7-9 and TRBJ1-2, with D possibly TRBD1 on 5 matching bases. Trimming removed 5 bases at V and 4 bases at J, with 14 bases between. The CDR3 contains 14 residues. Looked up from germline, CDR1 is SEHNR and CDR2 is FQNEAQ (reference sequence). For the CDR3, the DNA is TGTGCCAGCAGCCCCGCAGGGACTGGCTATGGCTACACCTTC. Translating gives CASSPAGTGYGYTF.

The gene calls are TRBV30 and TRBJ2-5, with 9 positions matching TRBD2. Trimming removed 1 base from V and 4 bases from J; junction bases left unmatched: 16. CDR3 length equals 18 residues. Germline-derived CDR1 and CDR2 are GTSNPN and SVGIG (reference sequence). The CDR3 bases are TGTGCCTGGAGTGACCTGGGGGGTTTAGCGGGGGACGGAGAGACCCAGTACTTC. It is translated as CAWSDLGGLAGDGETQYF.

V gene TRBV5-1 combines with J gene TRBJ1-5; possibly TRBD1 for D (6 bases). Trimming took 8 bases from V and 3 from J, leaving 15 bases between them. This CDR3 contains 14 residues. Germline CDR1 is SGHRS and CDR2 is YFSETQ. CDR3 protein: CARHPTGLNQPQHF. The CDR3 region has the DNA TGCGCCAGACATCCGACAGGACTCAATCAGCCCCAGCATTTT.

The V gene is TRBV2, the J gene TRBJ2-5; 13 positions match TRBD2. The V segment lost 7 bases and the J segment 5 bases; nucleotides outside the gene matches: 10. Germline loops: CDR1 SNHLY, CDR2 FYNNEI. This CDR3 region has 16 residues. Here the CDR3 DNA reads TGTGCCAGCACGCGGACTAGCGGGAGAGGACGGGAGACCCAGTACTTC. Translating it yields CASTRTSGRGRETQYF.

The CDR3 coding sequence is TGTGCCAGCAGCTACCGCGGCACTAATGAAAAACTGTTTTTT. Its translation: CASSYRGTNEKLFF. This rearrangement joins TRBV7-9 to TRBJ1-4; D is unclear. Trimming left V 4 bases short and J 2 bases short, with 8 bases between. The V gene's germline CDR1 is SEHNR and CDR2 FQNEAQ (reference sequence). This CDR3 comprises 14 residues.

The chain carries TRBV7-6 and TRBJ2-1; D uncertain. Between the trimmed V and J ends, which lost 4 bases and 0 bases, there was a span of 7 bases. Looked up from germline, CDR1 is SGHVS and CDR2 is FNYEAQ. CDR3 length: 14 amino acids. The chain's CDR3 is CASSSEVSYNEQFF. DNA of the CDR3: TGTGCCAGCAGCTCAGAGGTCTCCTACAATGAGCAGTTCTTC.

The count of this clone is one. This chain connects TRBV19 to TRBJ2-3, with 7 bases identical to TRBD1. J was trimmed by 0 bases and V by 5 bases; bases with no gene match: 8. The length of the CDR3 is 16 residues. Per germline, CDR1 LNHDA and CDR2 SQIVND (reference sequence). For the CDR3, the DNA is TGTGCCAGTAGTGGCCGGACAGGTCCTAGCACAGATACGCAGTATTTT. Its protein is CASSGRTGPSTDTQYF. Supplemented by reference TRBV19 and TRBJ2-3, the full variable domain reads DGGITQSPKYLFRKEGQNVTLSCEQNLNHDAMYWYRQDPGQGLRLIYYSQIVNDFQKGDIAEGYSVSREKKESFPLTVTSAQKNPTAFYLCASSGRTGPSTDTQYFGPGTRLTVL.

The chain has TRBV27 and TRBJ2-7, with D tentatively TRBD1 (6 bases). The CDR3 extends over 14 amino acids. V was shortened by 5 bases and J by 2 bases, with 13 bases between the two germline ends. Germline assignment: CDR1 MNHEY and CDR2 SMNVEV (reference sequence). Here the CDR3 reads CASSPGDKPYEQYF. The CDR3 bases are TGTGCCAGCAGTCCAGGGGACAAACCCTACGAGCAGTACTTC.